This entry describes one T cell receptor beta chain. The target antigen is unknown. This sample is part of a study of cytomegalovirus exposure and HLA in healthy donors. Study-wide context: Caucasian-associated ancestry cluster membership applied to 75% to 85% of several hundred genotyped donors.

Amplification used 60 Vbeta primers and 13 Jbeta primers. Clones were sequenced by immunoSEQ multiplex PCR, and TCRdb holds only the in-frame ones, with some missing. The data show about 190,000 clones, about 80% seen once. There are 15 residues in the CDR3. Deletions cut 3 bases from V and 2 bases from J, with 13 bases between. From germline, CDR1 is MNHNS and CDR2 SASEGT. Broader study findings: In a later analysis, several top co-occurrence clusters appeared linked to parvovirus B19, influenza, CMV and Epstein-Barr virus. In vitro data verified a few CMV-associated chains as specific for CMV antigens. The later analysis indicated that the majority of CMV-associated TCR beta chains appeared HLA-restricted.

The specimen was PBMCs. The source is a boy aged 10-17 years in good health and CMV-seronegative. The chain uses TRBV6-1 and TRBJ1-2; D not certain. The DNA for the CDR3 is TGTGCCAGCAGTGAGGTAGTGCTGGAGAACTATGGCTACACCTTC. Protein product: CASSEVVLENYGYTF.